This TCR beta chain was profiled in a study of identical twins listed by TCRdb under 2016. Turning to the overall study: TCR alpha and beta repertoires from monozygotic twins, unrelated adults of various ages and cord blood were deep-sequenced to test whether fetal clonotypes persist. Replicate twin experiments were performed at different times using different library preparation protocols to rule out contamination.

Library generation was performed with 5' RACE. Sequencing instrument: Illumina HiSeq 2000. A universal primer binding site was added through template switching, and the final cDNA carried a unique molecular identifier so that TCR cDNA molecules could be counted accurately. Specific primers in the conserved constant-segment region were used to synthesize first-strand cDNA for TCR alpha and beta chains. To control for contamination, every cDNA library was double barcoded, receiving both a SMART-Mk sample barcode and Illumina barcodes. TruSeq adapter sequences and Illumina sample barcodes were added in two successive PCR steps. The Illumina HiSeq platform was used with custom primers to sequence TCR alpha and beta cDNA libraries. Per the source publication's procedure: MiGEC processed the raw reads to extract unique molecular identifiers, while MiXCR was used to determine the CDR3 positions. For each individual, recombination models were inferred using an EM algorithm with the repgenHMM and IGoR tools. The analysis of shared clonotypes was done with the tcR package in R, with sharing normalized by the product of cloneset sizes. To study raw recombination without the effects of thymic and clonal selection, out-of-frame nonproductive sequences were analyzed. TCRdb trimmed the raw reads at Q25, called clones with MiXCR and kept productive beta chains. Identical CDR3 proteins give one entry, which carries the most common genes and DNA. TCRdb, not the authors, supplied the V and J calls. This sample is represented by hundreds of thousands of distinct CDR3 sequences; over 8.5% of them were singletons. The top ten hold 7% to 8.5% of the sample.

This clonotype was recorded many times. Its antigen remains undetermined. Base qualities were left out, and no much larger clone turns up one base away. V was cut back by 4 bases and J by 0 bases, leaving a gap of 7 bases between them. The CDR3 contains 13 residues, cysteine and phenylalanine counted. Left in the record is the CDR3 DNA by itself, 39 bases read in frame from the first base. From the germline V gene, CDR1 is SQVTM and CDR2 is ANQGSEA. Overall study outcomes, separate from this receptor: Compared with coincidental sharing between unrelated individuals, out-of-frame TCR alpha sequences shared between twins had an excess of sequences with low generation probability. A weaker excess of twin sharing was found in beta out-of-frame sequences because the signal-to-noise ratio was lowered by fewer shared sequences. Because the same donors could not be followed over many years, conclusions were based on cross-sectional statistical analysis. Abundant cord blood beta clonotypes had fewer insertions, young adult naive repertoires showed a similar but weaker trend, and memory repertoires showed no such trend. In monozygotic twins, recombination models systematically underestimated out-of-frame TCR alpha sharing, but the models matched the sharing seen between unrelated individuals. Invariant T cells such as MAIT and iNKT could partly confound zero-insertion analyses, though diverse VJ usage argued against this for most clonotypes.

Every donor was a healthy Caucasian. The twin cohort comprised three pairs of female monozygotic twins, all aged roughly 18 to 30 years. Positive isolation kits from Invitrogen were used to isolate the CD4+ and CD8+ T cell populations. These records were also assigned to another study, of yellow fever vaccine responses in identical twins. Per that second paper: The authors reported that the T cell response to vaccination in identical twins appeared partly convergent and partly personalized. The study precisely tracked vaccine-responding T cell clones in identical twins.

The chain is made from TRBV29-1 and TRBJ2-1, with no reliable assignment of the D segment. Material for sequencing was CD8+ T cells sorted from blood. This TCR came from a young woman in good health. The CDR3 protein: CSVVGRSYNEQFF. The nucleotides read TGCAGCGTTGTCGGGCGCTCCTACAATGAGCAGTTCTTC.